This T cell receptor beta chain derives from a study of T cell repertoires and Cas9 in healthy adults. Study-wide points: Reportedly, SpCas9-reactive effector T cell proliferation and function were mitigated by SpCas9-reactive Tregs in vitro.

V lost 2 bases and J lost 2, with 6 bases in between. The CDR3 runs 13 residues. The germline V gene encodes CDR1 MRHNA and CDR2 SNTAGT. Generated by immunoSEQ multiplex PCR, the TCRdb table keeps only in-frame clones and is missing some. The profile shows 200 or so clones, approximately 90% of them singletons. The origin of this receptor is a human donor in good health. The chain links TRBV6-4 to TRBJ2-5; no firm D call. Sample: SpCas9-reactive Tregs (CD4+, CD25+, CD127-, CD137+, CD154-) from PBMCs; culture status not recorded. The CDR3 bases are TGTGCCAGCAGTGACCCGTATCAAGAGACCCAGTACTTC. It yields the protein CASSDPYQETQYF.